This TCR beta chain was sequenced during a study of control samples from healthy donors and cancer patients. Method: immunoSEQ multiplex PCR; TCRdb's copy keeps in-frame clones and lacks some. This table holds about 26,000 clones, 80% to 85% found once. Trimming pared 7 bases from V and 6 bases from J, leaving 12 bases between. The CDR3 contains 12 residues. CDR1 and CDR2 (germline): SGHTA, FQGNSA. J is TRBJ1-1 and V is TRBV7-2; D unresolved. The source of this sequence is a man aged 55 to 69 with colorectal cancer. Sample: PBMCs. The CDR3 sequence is CASTLSGAEAFF. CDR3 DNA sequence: TGTGCCAGCACACTCTCCGGAGCTGAAGCTTTCTTT.